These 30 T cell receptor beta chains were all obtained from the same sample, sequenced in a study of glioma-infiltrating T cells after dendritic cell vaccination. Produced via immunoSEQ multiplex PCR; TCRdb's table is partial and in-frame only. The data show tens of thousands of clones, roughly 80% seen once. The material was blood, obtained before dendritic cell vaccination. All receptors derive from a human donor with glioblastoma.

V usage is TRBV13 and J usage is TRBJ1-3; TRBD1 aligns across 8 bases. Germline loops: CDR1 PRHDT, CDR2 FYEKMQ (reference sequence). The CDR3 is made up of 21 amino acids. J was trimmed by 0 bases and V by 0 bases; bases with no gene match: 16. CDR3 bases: TGTGCCAGCAGCTTAGGCCTAAAAGTGGCAGGGGGCCTTAACTCTGGAAACACCATATATTTT. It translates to CASSLGLKVAGGLNSGNTIYF.

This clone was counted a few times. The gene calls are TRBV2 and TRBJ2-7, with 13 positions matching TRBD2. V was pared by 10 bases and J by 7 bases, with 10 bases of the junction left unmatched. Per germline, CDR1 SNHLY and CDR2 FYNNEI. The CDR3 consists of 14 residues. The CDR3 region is CAIFGTSGTLEQYV. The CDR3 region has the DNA TGTGCCATTTTTGGGACTAGCGGGACTCTGGAGCAGTACGTC.

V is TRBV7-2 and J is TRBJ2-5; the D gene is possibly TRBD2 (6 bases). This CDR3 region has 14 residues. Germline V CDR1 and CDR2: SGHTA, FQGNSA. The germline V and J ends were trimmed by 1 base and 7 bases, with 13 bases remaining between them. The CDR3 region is CASSLVLVGGTQYF. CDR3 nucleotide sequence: TGTGCCAGCAGCTTAGTATTGGTCGGGGGGACCCAGTACTTC.

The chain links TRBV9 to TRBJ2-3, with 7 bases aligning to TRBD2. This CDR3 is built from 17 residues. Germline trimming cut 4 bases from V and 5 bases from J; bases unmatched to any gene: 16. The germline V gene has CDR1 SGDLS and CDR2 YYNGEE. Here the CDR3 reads CASSPPLADLTGDTQYF. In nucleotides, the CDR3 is TGTGCCAGCAGCCCACCTCTAGCGGACCTAACGGGAGATACGCAGTATTTT.

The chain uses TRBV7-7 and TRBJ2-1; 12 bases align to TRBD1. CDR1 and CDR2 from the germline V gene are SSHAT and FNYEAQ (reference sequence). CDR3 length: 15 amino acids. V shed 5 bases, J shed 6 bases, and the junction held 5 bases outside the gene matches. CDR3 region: CASSRDRGPVNEQFF. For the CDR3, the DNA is TGTGCCAGCAGCAGGGACAGGGGGCCGGTCAATGAGCAGTTCTTC.

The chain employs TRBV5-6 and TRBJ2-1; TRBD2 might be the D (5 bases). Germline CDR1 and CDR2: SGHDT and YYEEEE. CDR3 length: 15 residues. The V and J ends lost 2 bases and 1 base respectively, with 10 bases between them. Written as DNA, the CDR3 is TGTGCCAGCAGCTTCCAGCGCGGGTCCTACAATGAGCAGTTCTTC. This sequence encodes CASSFQRGSYNEQFF.

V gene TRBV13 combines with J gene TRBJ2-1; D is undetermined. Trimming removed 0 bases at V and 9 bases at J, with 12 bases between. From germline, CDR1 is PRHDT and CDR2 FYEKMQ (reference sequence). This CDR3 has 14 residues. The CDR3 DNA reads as TGTGCCAGCAGCTTAGGACCGCGCCCGGGTGAGCAGTTCTTC. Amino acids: CASSLGPRPGEQFF. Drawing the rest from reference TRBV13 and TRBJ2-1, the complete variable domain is AAGVIQSPRHLIKEKRETATLKCYPIPRHDTVYWYQQGPGQDPQFLISFYEKMQSDKGSIPDRFSAQQFSDYHSELNMSSLELGDSALYFCASSLGPRPGEQFFGPGTRLTVL.

CDR3 amino acids: CASSPMGGLGTEAFF. In nucleotides, the CDR3 is TGTGCCAGCTCTCCTATGGGGGGGCTGGGCACTGAAGCTTTCTTT. The rearrangement joins TRBV18 to TRBJ1-1, with D perhaps TRBD1 (6 bases). The germline V gene has CDR1 KGHSH and CDR2 LQKENI. V lost 6 bases to trimming and J lost 4 bases, with 18 bases between them. The CDR3 is made up of 15 amino acids.

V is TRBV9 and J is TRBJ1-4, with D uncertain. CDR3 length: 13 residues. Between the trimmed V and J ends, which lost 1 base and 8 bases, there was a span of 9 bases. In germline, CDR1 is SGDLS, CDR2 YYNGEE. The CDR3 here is CASSVSGGEKLFF. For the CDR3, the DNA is TGTGCCAGCAGCGTATCGGGAGGGGAAAAACTGTTTTTT.

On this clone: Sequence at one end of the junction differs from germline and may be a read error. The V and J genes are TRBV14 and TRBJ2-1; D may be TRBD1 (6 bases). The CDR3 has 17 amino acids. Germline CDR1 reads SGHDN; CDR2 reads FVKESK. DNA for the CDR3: TGTGCCGGCAGCCAAGACCTGCAGGGGAGATCCTACAATGAGCAGTTCTTC. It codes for CAGSQDLQGRSYNEQFF. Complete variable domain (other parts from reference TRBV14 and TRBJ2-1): EAGVTQFPSHSVIEKGQTVTLRCDPISGHDNLYWYRRVMGKEIKFLLHFVKESKQDESGMPNNRFLAERTGGTYSTLKVQPAELEDSGVYFCAGSQDLQGRSYNEQFFGPGTRLTVL.

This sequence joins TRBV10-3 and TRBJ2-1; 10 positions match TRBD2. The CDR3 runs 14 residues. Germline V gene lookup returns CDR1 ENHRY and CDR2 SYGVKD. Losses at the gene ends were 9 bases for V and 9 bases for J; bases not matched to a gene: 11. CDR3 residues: CAISGGGEVGEQFF. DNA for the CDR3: TGTGCCATAAGCGGGGGGGGCGAAGTAGGTGAGCAGTTCTTC.

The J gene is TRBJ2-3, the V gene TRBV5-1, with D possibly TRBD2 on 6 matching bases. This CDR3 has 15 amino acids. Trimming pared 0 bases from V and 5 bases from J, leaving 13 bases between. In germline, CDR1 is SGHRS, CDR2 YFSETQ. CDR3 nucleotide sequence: TGCGCCAGCAGCTTGGCCCTGGACTACCGAGATACGCAGTATTTT. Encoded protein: CASSLALDYRDTQYF. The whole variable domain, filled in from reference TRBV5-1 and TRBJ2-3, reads KAGVTQTPRYLIKTRGQQVTLSCSPISGHRSVSWYQQTPGQGLQFLFEYFSETQRNKGNFPGRFSGRQFSNSRSEMNVSTLELGDSALYLCASSLALDYRDTQYFGPGTRLTVL.

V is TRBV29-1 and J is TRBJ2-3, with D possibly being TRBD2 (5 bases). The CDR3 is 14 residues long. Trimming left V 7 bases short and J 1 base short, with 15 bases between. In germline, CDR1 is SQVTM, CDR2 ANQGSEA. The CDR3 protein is CSGKLATGTDTQYF. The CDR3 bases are TGCAGCGGCAAATTAGCGACGGGCACAGATACGCAGTATTTT.

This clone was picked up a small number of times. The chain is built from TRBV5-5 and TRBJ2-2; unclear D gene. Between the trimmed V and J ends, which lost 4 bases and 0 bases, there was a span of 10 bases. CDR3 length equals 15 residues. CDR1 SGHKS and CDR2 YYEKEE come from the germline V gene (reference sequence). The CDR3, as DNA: TGTGCCAGCAGCCAAGAGTACGCGAACACCGGGGAGCTGTTTTTT. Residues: CASSQEYANTGELFF.

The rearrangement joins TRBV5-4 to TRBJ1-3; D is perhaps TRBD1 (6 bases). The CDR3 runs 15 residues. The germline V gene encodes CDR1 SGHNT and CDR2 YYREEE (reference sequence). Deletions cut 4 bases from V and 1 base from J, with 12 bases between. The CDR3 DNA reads TGTGCCAGCAGCCAGACAGGTTTTTCTGGAAACACCATATATTTT. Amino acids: CASSQTGFSGNTIYF.

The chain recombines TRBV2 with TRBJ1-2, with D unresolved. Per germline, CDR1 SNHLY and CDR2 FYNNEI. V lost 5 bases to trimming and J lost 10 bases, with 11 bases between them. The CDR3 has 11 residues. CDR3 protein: CASSRNNYYTF. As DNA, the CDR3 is TGTGCCAGCAGTAGAAACAATTACTACACCTTC.

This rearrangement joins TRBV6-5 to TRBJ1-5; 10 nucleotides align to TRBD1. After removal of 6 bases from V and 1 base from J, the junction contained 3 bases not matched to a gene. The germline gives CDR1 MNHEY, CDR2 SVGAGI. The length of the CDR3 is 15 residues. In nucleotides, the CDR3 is TGTGCCAGCAGATCGGACAGGGGGAGCAATCAGCCCCAGCATTTT. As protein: CASRSDRGSNQPQHF.

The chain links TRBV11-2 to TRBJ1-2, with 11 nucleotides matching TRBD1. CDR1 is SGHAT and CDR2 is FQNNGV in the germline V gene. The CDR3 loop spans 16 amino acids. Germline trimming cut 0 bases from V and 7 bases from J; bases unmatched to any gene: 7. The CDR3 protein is CASSLEAGTGGSGYTF. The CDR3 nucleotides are TGTGCCAGCAGCTTAGAAGCCGGGACAGGGGGGTCTGGCTACACCTTC.

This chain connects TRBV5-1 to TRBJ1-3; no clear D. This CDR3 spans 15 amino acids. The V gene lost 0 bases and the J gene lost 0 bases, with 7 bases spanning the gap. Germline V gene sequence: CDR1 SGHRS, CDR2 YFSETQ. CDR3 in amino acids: CASSLGLFSGNTIYF. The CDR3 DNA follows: TGCGCCAGCAGCTTGGGACTGTTCTCTGGAAACACCATATATTTT.

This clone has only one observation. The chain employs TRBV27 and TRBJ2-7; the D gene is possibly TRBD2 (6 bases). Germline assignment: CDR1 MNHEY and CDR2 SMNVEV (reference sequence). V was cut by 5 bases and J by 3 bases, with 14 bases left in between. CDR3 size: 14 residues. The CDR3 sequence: CASSPHRGGYEQYV. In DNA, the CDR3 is TGTGCCAGCAGTCCTCATCGGGGAGGCTACGAGCAGTACGTC.

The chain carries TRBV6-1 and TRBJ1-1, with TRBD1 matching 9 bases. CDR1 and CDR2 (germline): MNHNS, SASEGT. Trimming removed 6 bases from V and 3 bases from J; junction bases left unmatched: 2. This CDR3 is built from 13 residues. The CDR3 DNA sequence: TGTGCCAGCAGAAGGACAGGGGACACTGAAGCTTTCTTT. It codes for CASRRTGDTEAFF.

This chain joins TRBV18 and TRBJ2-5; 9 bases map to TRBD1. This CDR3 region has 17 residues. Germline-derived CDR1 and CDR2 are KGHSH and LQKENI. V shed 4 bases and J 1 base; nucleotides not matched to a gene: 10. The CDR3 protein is CASSQQGAVGGQETQYF. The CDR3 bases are TGTGCCAGCTCACAACAGGGGGCTGTGGGAGGCCAAGAGACCCAGTACTTC.

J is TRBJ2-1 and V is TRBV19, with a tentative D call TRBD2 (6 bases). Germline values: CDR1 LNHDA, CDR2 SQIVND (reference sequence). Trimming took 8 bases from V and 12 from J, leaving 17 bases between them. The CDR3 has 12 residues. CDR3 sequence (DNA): TGTGCCAGTGCCCTCGCGGCGGGGTCGCAGTTCTTC. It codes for CASALAAGSQFF. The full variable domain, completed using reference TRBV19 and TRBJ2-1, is DGGITQSPKYLFRKEGQNVTLSCEQNLNHDAMYWYRQDPGQGLRLIYYSQIVNDFQKGDIAEGYSVSREKKESFPLTVTSAQKNPTAFYLCASALAAGSQFFGPGTRLTVL.

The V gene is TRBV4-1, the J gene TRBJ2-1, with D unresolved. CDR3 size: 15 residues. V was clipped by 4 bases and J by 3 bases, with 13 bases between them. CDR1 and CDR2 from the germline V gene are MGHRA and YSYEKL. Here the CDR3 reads CASSPRYEVYNEQFF. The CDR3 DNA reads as TGCGCCAGCAGCCCAAGATACGAGGTCTACAATGAGCAGTTCTTC.

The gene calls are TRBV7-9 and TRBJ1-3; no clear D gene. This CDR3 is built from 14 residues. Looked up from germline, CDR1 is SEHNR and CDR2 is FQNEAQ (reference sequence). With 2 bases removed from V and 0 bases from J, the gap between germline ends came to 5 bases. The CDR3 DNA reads TGTGCCAGCAGCTTACCGGGCTCTGGAAACACCATATATTTT. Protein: CASSLPGSGNTIYF.

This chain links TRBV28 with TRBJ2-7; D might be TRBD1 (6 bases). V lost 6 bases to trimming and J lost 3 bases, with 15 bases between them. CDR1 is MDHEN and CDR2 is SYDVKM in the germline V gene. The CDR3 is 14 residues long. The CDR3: CASSFQGQYYEQYV. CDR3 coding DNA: TGTGCCAGCAGCTTTCAGGGACAATACTACGAGCAGTACGTC.

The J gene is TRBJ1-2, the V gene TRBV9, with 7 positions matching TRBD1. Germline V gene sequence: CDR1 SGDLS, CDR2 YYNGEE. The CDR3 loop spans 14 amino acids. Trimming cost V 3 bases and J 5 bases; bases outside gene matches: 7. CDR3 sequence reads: CASSATGTAYGYTF. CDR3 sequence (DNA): TGTGCCAGCAGCGCCACAGGGACAGCTTATGGCTACACCTTC.

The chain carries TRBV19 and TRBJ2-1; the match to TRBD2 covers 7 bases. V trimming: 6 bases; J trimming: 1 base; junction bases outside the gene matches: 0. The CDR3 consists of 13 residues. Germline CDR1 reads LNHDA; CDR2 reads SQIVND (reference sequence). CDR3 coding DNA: TGTGCCAGTAGCGGGGGGTCCTACAATGAGCAGTTCTTC. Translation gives CASSGGSYNEQFF.

CDR3 residues: CASREGQGINQPQHF. The CDR3, as DNA: TGTGCCAGTAGGGAGGGACAGGGGATCAATCAGCCCCAGCATTTT. The V and J genes are TRBV19 and TRBJ1-5; 10 positions agree with TRBD1. The germline V gene encodes CDR1 LNHDA and CDR2 SQIVND (reference sequence). Unmatched junction bases numbered 5, after V lost 6 bases and J lost 3 bases. The CDR3 runs to 15 residues.

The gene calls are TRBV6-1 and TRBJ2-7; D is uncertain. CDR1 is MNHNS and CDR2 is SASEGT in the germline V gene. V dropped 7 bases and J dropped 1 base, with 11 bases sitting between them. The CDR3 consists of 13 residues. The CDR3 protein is CASNFGRSYEQYF. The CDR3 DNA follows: TGTGCCAGCAATTTTGGCAGATCCTACGAGCAGTACTTC.